The 7 T cell receptor beta chains listed next were all sequenced from one sample in a study of T cells in Graves' hyperthyroidism and ophthalmopathy. There were TCR beta CDR3 regions amplified from RNA transcripts. The HTBI primer set served for first-round RT-PCR of the TCR CDR3. TCRdb independently ran MiXCR on the multiplex PCR reads; one entry per CDR3 protein. In the table there are a few hundred thousand distinct CDR3 sequences, 25% of which are singletons. The sample consisted of blood. These receptors all come from a man aged 45-65 years with Graves' hyperthyroidism.

This clonotype has a handful of counts. The chain has TRBV27 and TRBJ2-6; TRBD2 might be the D (5 bases). The V end was cut by 5 bases, the J end by 0 bases, with 23 bases between. Germline-derived CDR1 and CDR2 are MNHEY and SMNVEV (reference sequence). The CDR3 runs 20 residues. The CDR3 DNA is TGTGCCAGCAGTCCACTATCCCCCGGGAATAGACCCTCTGGGGCCAACGTCCTGACTTTC. Its translation: CASSPLSPGNRPSGANVLTF.

This chain joins TRBV24-1 and TRBJ2-1; tentative D call: TRBD2 (6 bases). V lost 3 bases and J 8 bases, leaving 13 bases between the germline ends. Per the germline V gene, CDR1 is KGHDR and CDR2 is SFDVKD. The CDR3 runs to 14 residues. In DNA, the CDR3 is TGTGCCACCAGTGATACGAAGGGAGGCGATGAGCAGTTCTTC. Its protein product is CATSDTKGGDEQFF.

The chain combines TRBV5-1 with TRBJ2-1, with D unclear. Between the trimmed V and J ends, which lost 1 base and 3 bases, there was a span of 11 bases. Germline CDR1 is SGHRS and CDR2 is YFSETQ. CDR3 size: 15 residues. CDR3 DNA: TGCGCCAGCAGCTTGAGCTCGCCGCTCTACAATGAGCAGTTCTTC. Residues: CASSLSSPLYNEQFF. The full variable domain, rest sourced from reference TRBV5-1 and TRBJ2-1, is KAGVTQTPRYLIKTRGQQVTLSCSPISGHRSVSWYQQTPGQGLQFLFEYFSETQRNKGNFPGRFSGRQFSNSRSEMNVSTLELGDSALYLCASSLSSPLYNEQFFGPGTRLTVL.

This clonotype was counted a few times. The chain carries TRBV19 and TRBJ1-2; D call uncertain. The CDR3 spans 15 residues. Germline CDR1 LNHDA, CDR2 SQIVND (reference sequence). V was shortened by 5 bases and J by 8 bases, with 21 bases between the two germline ends. The CDR3 region is CASSPQTGSTRGYTF. CDR3 in DNA: TGTGCCAGTAGTCCCCAGACCGGATCCACTAGGGGCTACACCTTC.

This clonotype was seen ten or more times. The chain is built from TRBV14 and TRBJ2-7; 14 bases align to TRBD2. Germline V gene data show CDR1 as SGHDN and CDR2 as FVKESK. The CDR3 has 15 residues. V trimming: 3 bases; J trimming: 7 bases; junction bases outside the gene matches: 5. CDR3 in DNA: TGTGCCAGCAGCCAGGGACTAGCGGGAGCTCGGGAGCAGTACTTC. Protein: CASSQGLAGAREQYF.

J is TRBJ2-1 and V is TRBV20-1, with 9 bases lining up with TRBD1. Looked up from germline, CDR1 is DFQATT and CDR2 is SNEGSKA (reference sequence). The J segment lost 1 base and the V segment lost 6 bases, leaving 7 bases of the junction unmatched. This CDR3 is built from 15 residues. The CDR3 bases are TGCAGTGCCACCCGGGACAGGGCTTCCTACAATGAGCAGTTCTTC. Amino acids: CSATRDRASYNEQFF.

This clonotype was seen at least ten times. In DNA, the CDR3 is TGTGCCAGCAGTTACGGGCTAGCGATAGATGAGCAGTTCTTC. As protein: CASSYGLAIDEQFF. The chain combines TRBV6-2 or TRBV6-3 with TRBJ2-1; TRBD2 is a possible D gene (6 bases). Germline CDR1 reads MNHEY; CDR2 reads SVGEGT. The CDR3 has 14 amino acids. V lost 2 bases and J lost 8, with 13 bases in between.